A single T cell receptor beta chain is shown here with its context. The data were taken from a study of identifying expanded T cells in peripheral blood. CDR1 and CDR2 (germline): LNHDA, SQIVND (reference sequence). The CDR3 has 15 amino acids. Trimming took 2 bases from V and 7 from J, leaving 17 bases between them. Sequencing used immunoSEQ multiplex PCR; TCRdb keeps in-frame clones, though not all of them. The sample includes 60,000 to 80,000 clones, roughly nine tenths of them seen just once. The sequence derives from a person aged 18 to 70 in good health. The sample was blood. The chain joins TRBV19 to TRBJ1-2; D remains ambiguous. CDR3: CASSISPLGTFGYTF. CDR3 DNA sequence: TGTGCCAGTAGTATAAGCCCACTAGGTACTTTTGGCTACACCTTC.